The 9 T cell receptor beta chains reported below all come from one sample, sequenced in a study of OX40 agonist ivuxolimab in advanced cancers. Clones were sequenced by immunoSEQ multiplex PCR, and TCRdb holds only the in-frame ones, with some missing. The top ten hold about 4.8% of the sample, which has 55,000 to 70,000 clones, over 80% seen once. Source: CD4+ or CD8+ T cells sorted from blood, taken in a trial of the OX40 agonist ivuxolimab. All receptors come from an adult with an advanced solid tumor such as melanoma, head and neck, liver or kidney cancer.

The genes are TRBV7-9 and TRBJ2-7, with D perhaps matching TRBD2 (5 bases). The CDR3 length is 14 residues. V lost 5 bases, J lost 5 bases, and 16 bases lay in between. Germline V gives CDR1 SEHNR, CDR2 FQNEAQ (reference sequence). In nucleotides, the CDR3 is TGTGCCAGCAGCCCTCTCGCTAGCAGCGACGAGCAGTACTTC. This codes for CASSPLASSDEQYF.

This clone was observed a handful of times. V and J are TRBV5-5 and TRBJ2-7, with D possibly being TRBD2 (6 bases). The germline V and J ends were trimmed by 4 bases and 4 bases, with 15 bases remaining between them. This CDR3 has 14 amino acids. Germline CDR1 reads SGHKS; CDR2 reads YYEKEE (reference sequence). CDR3 sequence (DNA): TGTGCCAGCAGCCCCCCCGGGAGAGGTTACGAGCAGTACTTC. Translation: CASSPPGRGYEQYF.

The rearrangement uses TRBV2 and TRBJ1-1, with TRBD1 as a possible D gene (5 bases). The CDR3 length is 14 residues. From germline, CDR1 is SNHLY and CDR2 FYNNEI. Trimming took off 9 bases at V and 4 bases at J, with 18 bases between the two ends. The CDR3 is CASQGGPSRTEAFF. The CDR3 bases are TGTGCCAGTCAGGGCGGCCCCTCCCGCACTGAAGCTTTCTTT.

V and J are TRBV7-2 and TRBJ1-2, with D unclear. Germline-derived CDR1 and CDR2 are SGHTA and FQGNSA. The CDR3 consists of 13 residues. V lost 5 bases, J lost 6 bases, and 13 bases lay in between. CDR3 region: CASSPPTGNGYTF. CDR3 DNA: TGTGCCAGCAGCCCCCCGACTGGGAATGGCTACACCTTC. The variable domain in full, with the rest retrieved from reference TRBV7-2 and TRBJ1-2, is GAGVSQSPSNKVTEKGKDVELRCDPISGHTALYWYRQSLGQGLEFLIYFQGNSAPDKSGLPSDRFSAERTGGSVSTLTIQRTQQEDSAVYLCASSPPTGNGYTFGSGTRLTVV.

The chain links TRBV5-1 to TRBJ1-1; D call uncertain. Germline loops: CDR1 SGHRS, CDR2 YFSETQ. Trimming took off 0 bases at V and 1 base at J, with 7 bases between the two ends. The CDR3 contains 14 residues. Here the CDR3 reads CASSLAGGNTEAFF. The CDR3 bases are TGCGCCAGCAGCTTGGCGGGAGGGAACACTGAAGCTTTCTTT. The whole variable domain, remainder taken from reference TRBV5-1 and TRBJ1-1, is KAGVTQTPRYLIKTRGQQVTLSCSPISGHRSVSWYQQTPGQGLQFLFEYFSETQRNKGNFPGRFSGRQFSNSRSEMNVSTLELGDSALYLCASSLAGGNTEAFFGQGTRLTVV.

The genes are TRBV27 and TRBJ1-2; no reliable D call. Germline-derived CDR1 and CDR2 are MNHEY and SMNVEV (reference sequence). The CDR3 is 13 amino acids. V was shortened by 5 bases and J by 0 bases, with 7 bases between the two germline ends. As DNA, the CDR3 is TGTGCCAGCAGTCGCAGAGCTAACTATGGCTACACCTTC. Translated, it gives CASSRRANYGYTF.

The chain is built from TRBV6-5 and TRBJ1-5; D unclear. Germline V CDR1 and CDR2: MNHEY, SVGAGI. This CDR3 is 14 amino acids long. V shed 4 bases and J shed 0 bases, with 7 bases lying between them. The CDR3 DNA follows: TGTGCCAGCAGTTTTCGGGGTAGCAATCAGCCCCAGCATTTT. Its translation: CASSFRGSNQPQHF.

The V call is TRBV9, the J call TRBJ2-3; D unclear. V shed 0 bases and J shed 3 bases, with 11 bases lying between them. CDR1 and CDR2 (germline): SGDLS, YYNGEE. The CDR3 spans 15 residues. CDR3 coding DNA: TGTGCCAGCAGCGTAGAAGCTAGACGTACAGATACGCAGTATTTT. Its protein is CASSVEARRTDTQYF. Supplemented by reference TRBV9 and TRBJ2-3, the full variable domain reads DSGVTQTPKHLITATGQRVTLRCSPRSGDLSVYWYQQSLDQGLQFLIQYYNGEERAKGNILERFSAQQFPDLHSELNLSSLELGDSALYFCASSVEARRTDTQYFGPGTRLTVL.

This chain's CDR3 is CASSLLPQETQYF. Here the CDR3 DNA reads TGTGCCAGCAGCTTGCTCCCGCAAGAGACCCAGTACTTC. The chain uses TRBV5-4 and TRBJ2-5; no clear D. The germline gives CDR1 SGHNT, CDR2 YYREEE (reference sequence). The CDR3 contains 13 residues. Trimming took 1 base from V and 2 from J, leaving 6 bases between them.